These 13 T cell receptor beta chains came from one sample sequenced in a study of blood T cell repertoires in COVID-19. The assay was immunoSEQ multiplex PCR, and TCRdb's table has in-frame clones only and misses some. The data hold under 250,000 clones, with roughly four fifths observed a single time. Sequencing was performed on peripheral blood. These receptors were taken from a man between 25 and 39 years old who had recovered from COVID-19.

This clone was seen only once. The chain carries TRBV4-1 and TRBJ1-2, with 7 bases lining up with TRBD1. This CDR3 contains 15 residues. V shed 5 bases, J shed 2 bases, and the junction held 8 bases outside the gene matches. CDR1 is MGHRA, CDR2 YSYEKL, per germline. The chain's CDR3 is CASSTRAGGNYGYTF. The CDR3, as DNA: TGCGCCAGCAGCACACGGGCAGGGGGAAACTATGGCTACACCTTC.

V and J are TRBV19 and TRBJ1-1; D is uncertain. V lost 6 bases and J 3 bases, leaving 5 bases between the germline ends. CDR3 length: 11 amino acids. The germline CDR1 and CDR2 sequences are LNHDA and SQIVND (reference sequence). The CDR3 spells CASRLYTEAFF. The CDR3, as DNA: TGTGCCAGTAGGTTATACACTGAAGCTTTCTTT.

The V call is TRBV19, the J call TRBJ2-1; 11 positions agree with TRBD2. The CDR3 has 15 amino acids. With 7 bases clipped from V and 3 bases from J, the junction kept 5 bases outside the gene matches. Germline V gene lookup returns CDR1 LNHDA and CDR2 SQIVND (reference sequence). This CDR3 is CASTGGLADYNEQFF. CDR3 DNA sequence: TGTGCCAGTACCGGGGGACTAGCGGACTACAATGAGCAGTTCTTC.

This chain joins TRBV10-2 and TRBJ2-7; 8 bases agree with TRBD2. Germline V gene sequence: CDR1 WSHSY, CDR2 SAAADI. The junction had 5 bases not matched to a gene; V was cut back by 10 bases and J by 0 bases. This CDR3 has 13 residues. DNA for the CDR3: TGCGCCACCATAGCGGGGAGCTCCTACGAGCAGTACGTC. This sequence encodes CATIAGSSYEQYV.

This clone was counted between two and nine times. The chain has TRBV20-1 and TRBJ2-5; 7 bases align to TRBD1. The CDR3 is made up of 11 amino acids. Germline V CDR1 and CDR2: DFQATT, SNEGSKA (reference sequence). V lost 8 bases, J lost 4 bases, and 4 bases stayed unmatched. The CDR3 loop reads CSLNRGETQYF. CDR3 bases: TGCAGTCTCAACAGGGGAGAGACCCAGTACTTC.

The J gene is TRBJ1-3, the V gene TRBV7-3, with D possibly being TRBD1 (6 bases). From germline, CDR1 is SGHTA and CDR2 FQGTGA. The V end lost 5 bases, the J end lost 3 bases, and 17 bases lay between the germline ends. CDR3 length: 16 amino acids. CDR3 in amino acids: CASSAQPRGNGNTIYF. CDR3 DNA: TGTGCCAGCAGCGCTCAACCGAGGGGGAATGGAAACACCATATATTTT.

The chain couples TRBV3-1 (or the pseudogene TRBV3-2) to TRBJ2-3; 11 positions match TRBD1. The CDR3 runs 18 residues. The V gene end was trimmed by 3 bases and the J gene end by 2 bases; junction bases not matched to a gene: 10. Germline assignment: CDR1 LGHDT and CDR2 YNNKEL (reference sequence). As DNA, the CDR3 is TGTGCCAGCAGCCAGCGGACAGGGGGCGCGTTTCCCACAGATACGCAGTATTTT. Translated: CASSQRTGGAFPTDTQYF.

The chain is built from TRBV2 and TRBJ2-7; TRBD1 aligns across 8 bases. The CDR3 sequence is 12 residues long. Germline V gives CDR1 SNHLY, CDR2 FYNNEI. J gave up 6 bases and V 6 bases, and 4 bases lay outside the gene matches. CDR3 region: CASSIDRGEQYF. For the CDR3, the DNA is TGTGCCAGCAGCATCGACAGGGGCGAGCAGTACTTC.

CDR3 coding DNA: TGTGCCAGCAGGGAACTAGCGGGGGGTATCACAGATACGCAGTATTTT. As protein: CASRELAGGITDTQYF. The genes are TRBV2 and TRBJ2-3; TRBD2 matches at 12 bases. The CDR3 covers 16 residues. Germline trimming cut 6 bases from V and 2 bases from J; bases unmatched to any gene: 6. Germline V lookup: CDR1 SNHLY, CDR2 FYNNEI.

The chain recombines TRBV3-1 (or the pseudogene TRBV3-2) with TRBJ2-1; 7 nucleotides align to TRBD1. This CDR3 comprises 15 residues. Germline V gives CDR1 LGHDT, CDR2 YNNKEL (reference sequence). Germline trimming cut 1 base from V and 4 bases from J; bases unmatched to any gene: 4. CDR3 in amino acids: CASSQVDREYNEQFF. CDR3 nucleotides: TGTGCCAGCAGCCAAGTAGACAGGGAGTACAATGAGCAGTTCTTC.

The CDR3 nucleotides are TGTGCCATCAGCAGGGGGCCCACAGATACGCAGTATTTT. Translated: CAISRGPTDTQYF. The chain is built from TRBV10-3 and TRBJ2-3, with 8 positions matching TRBD1. Germline CDR1 reads ENHRY; CDR2 reads SYGVKD. The CDR3 spans 13 residues. V shed 6 bases and J 2 bases; nucleotides not matched to a gene: 1.

The rearrangement links TRBV7-9 to TRBJ1-1; D uncertain. Trimming left V 5 bases short and J 6 bases short, with 10 bases between. Germline V gives CDR1 SEHNR, CDR2 FQNEAQ (reference sequence). The CDR3 length is 12 residues. CDR3 residues: CASSLAAAEAFF. CDR3 coding DNA: TGTGCCAGCAGCCTTGCCGCGGCTGAAGCTTTCTTT.

The chain links TRBV7-2 to TRBJ1-2; D is possibly TRBD1 (5 bases). Germline V gives CDR1 SGHTA, CDR2 FQGNSA. Trimming took 5 bases from V and 4 from J, leaving 14 bases between them. This CDR3 has 14 residues. The chain's CDR3 is CASSHRQPRYGYTF. The CDR3 region has the DNA TGTGCCAGCAGCCACAGACAGCCGCGCTATGGCTACACCTTC.